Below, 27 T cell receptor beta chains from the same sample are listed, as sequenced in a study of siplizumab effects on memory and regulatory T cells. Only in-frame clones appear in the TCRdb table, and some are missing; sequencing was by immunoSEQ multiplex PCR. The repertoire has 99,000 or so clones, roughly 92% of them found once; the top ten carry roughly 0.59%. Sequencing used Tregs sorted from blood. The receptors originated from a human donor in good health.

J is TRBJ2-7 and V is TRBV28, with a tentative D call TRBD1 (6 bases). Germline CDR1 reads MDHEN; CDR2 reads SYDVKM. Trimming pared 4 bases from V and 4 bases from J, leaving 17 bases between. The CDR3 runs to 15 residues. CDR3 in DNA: TGTGCCAGCAGTTACCCAACAGGGTCAAGGTACGAGCAGTACTTC. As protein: CASSYPTGSRYEQYF.

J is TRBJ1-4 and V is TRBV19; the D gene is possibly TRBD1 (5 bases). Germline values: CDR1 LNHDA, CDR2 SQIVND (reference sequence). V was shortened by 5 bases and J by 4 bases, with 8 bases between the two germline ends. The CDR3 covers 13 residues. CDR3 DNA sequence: TGTGCCAGTAGTCGACAGCTTAATGAAAAACTGTTTTTT. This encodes CASSRQLNEKLFF.

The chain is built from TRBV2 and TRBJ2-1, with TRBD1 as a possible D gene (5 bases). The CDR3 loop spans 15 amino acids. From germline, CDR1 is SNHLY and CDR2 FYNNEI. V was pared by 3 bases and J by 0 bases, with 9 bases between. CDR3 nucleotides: TGTGCCAGCAGTGACCAGGGAACCTCCTACAATGAGCAGTTCTTC. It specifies CASSDQGTSYNEQFF.

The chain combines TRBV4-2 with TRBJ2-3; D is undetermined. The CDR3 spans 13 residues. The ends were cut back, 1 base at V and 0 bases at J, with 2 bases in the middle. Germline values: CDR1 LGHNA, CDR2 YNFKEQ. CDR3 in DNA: TGTGCCAGCAGCCAAGCTAGCACAGATACGCAGTATTTT. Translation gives CASSQASTDTQYF.

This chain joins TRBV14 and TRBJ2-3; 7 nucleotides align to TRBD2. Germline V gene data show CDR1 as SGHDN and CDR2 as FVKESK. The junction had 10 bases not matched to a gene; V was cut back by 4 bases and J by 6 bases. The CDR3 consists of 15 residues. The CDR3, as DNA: TGTGCCAGCAGCCTACGGACTAGAAAGGTGGATACGCAGTATTTT. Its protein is CASSLRTRKVDTQYF.

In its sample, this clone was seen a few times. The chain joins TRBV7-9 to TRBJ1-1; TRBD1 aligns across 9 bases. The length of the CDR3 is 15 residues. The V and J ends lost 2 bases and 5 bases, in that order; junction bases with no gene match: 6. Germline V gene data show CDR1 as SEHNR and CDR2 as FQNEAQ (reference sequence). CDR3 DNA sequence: TGTGCCAGCAGCTTACCGGGACAGGGTCATACTGAAGCTTTCTTT. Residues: CASSLPGQGHTEAFF.

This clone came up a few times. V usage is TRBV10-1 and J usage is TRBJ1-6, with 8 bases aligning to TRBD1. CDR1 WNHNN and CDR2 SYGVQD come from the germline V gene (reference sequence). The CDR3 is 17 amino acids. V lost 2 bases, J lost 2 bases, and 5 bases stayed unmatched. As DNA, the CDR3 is TGCGCCAGCAGTGAGGAGGACAGGGCCCCCTATAATTCACCCCTCCACTTT. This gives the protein CASSEEDRAPYNSPLHF.

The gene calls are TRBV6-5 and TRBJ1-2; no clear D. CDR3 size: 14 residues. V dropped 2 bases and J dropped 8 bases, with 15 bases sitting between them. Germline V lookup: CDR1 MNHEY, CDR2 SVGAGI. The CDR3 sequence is CASSYRLGRGGYTF. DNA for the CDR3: TGTGCCAGCAGTTACCGACTCGGACGGGGAGGCTACACCTTC.

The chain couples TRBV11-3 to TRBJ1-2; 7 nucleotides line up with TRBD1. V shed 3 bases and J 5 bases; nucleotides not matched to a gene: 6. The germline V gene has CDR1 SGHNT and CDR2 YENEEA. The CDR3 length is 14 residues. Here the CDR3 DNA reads TGTGCCAGCAGCTTGGACAGGAACTTTTATGGCTACACCTTC. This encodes CASSLDRNFYGYTF.

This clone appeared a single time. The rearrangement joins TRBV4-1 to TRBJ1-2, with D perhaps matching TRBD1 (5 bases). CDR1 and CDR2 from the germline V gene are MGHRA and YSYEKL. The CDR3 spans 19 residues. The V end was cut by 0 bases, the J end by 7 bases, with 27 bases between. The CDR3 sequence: CASSQEFTGTAAYLSGYTF. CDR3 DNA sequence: TGCGCCAGCAGCCAAGAGTTTACCGGGACTGCGGCCTATCTCTCTGGCTACACCTTC.

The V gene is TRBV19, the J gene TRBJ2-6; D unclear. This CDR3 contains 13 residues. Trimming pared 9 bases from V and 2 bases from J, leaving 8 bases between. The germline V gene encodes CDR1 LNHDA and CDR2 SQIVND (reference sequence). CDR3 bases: TGTGCCAGCTGGGATCCTGGGGCCAACGTCCTGACTTTC. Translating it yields CASWDPGANVLTF.

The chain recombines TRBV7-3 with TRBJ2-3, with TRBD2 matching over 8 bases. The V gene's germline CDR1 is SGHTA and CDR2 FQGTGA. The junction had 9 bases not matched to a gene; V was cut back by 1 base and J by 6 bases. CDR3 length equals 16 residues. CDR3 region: CASSLRSSGSSDTQYF. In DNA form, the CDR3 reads TGTGCCAGCAGCTTAAGGTCCAGCGGGAGTTCGGATACGCAGTATTTT.

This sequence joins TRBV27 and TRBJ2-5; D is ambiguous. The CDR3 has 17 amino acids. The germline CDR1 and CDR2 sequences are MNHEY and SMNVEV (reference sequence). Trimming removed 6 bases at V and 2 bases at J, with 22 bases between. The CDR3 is CASRKAHLAAIQETQYF. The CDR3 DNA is TGTGCCAGCAGAAAAGCCCACCTGGCTGCTATACAAGAGACCCAGTACTTC.

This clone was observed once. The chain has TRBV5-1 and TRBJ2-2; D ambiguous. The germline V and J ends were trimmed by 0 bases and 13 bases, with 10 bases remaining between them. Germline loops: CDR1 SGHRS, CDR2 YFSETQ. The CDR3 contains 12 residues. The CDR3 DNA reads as TGCGCCAGCAGCTTGGCGGTAGGCGGGCTGTTTTTT. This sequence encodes CASSLAVGGLFF.

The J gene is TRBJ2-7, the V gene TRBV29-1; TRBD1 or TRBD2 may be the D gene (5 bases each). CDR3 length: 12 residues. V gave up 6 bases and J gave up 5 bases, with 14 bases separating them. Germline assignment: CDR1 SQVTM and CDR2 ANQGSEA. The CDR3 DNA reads TGCAGCGTCCAGGTGGGGGTCAACGAGCAGTACTTC. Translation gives CSVQVGVNEQYF.

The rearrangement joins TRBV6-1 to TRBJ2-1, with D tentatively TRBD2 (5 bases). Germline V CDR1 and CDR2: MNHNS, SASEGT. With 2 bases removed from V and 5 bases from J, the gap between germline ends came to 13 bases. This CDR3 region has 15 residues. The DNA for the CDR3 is TGTGCCAGCAGTGAACGGACTGGCTGGAACAATGAGCAGTTCTTC. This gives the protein CASSERTGWNNEQFF.

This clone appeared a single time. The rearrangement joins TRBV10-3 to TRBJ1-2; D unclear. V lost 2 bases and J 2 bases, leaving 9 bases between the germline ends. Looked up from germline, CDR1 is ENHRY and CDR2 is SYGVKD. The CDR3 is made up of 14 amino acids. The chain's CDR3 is CAISEGVANYGYTF. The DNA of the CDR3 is TGTGCCATCAGTGAGGGGGTCGCAAACTATGGCTACACCTTC.

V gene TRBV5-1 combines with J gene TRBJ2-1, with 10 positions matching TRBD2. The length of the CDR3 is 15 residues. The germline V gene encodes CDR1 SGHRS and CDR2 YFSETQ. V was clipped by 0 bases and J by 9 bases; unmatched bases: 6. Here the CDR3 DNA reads TGCGCCAGCAGCTTGGAAGCGGGGGGGCCGGGTGAGCAGTTCTTC. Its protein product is CASSLEAGGPGEQFF.

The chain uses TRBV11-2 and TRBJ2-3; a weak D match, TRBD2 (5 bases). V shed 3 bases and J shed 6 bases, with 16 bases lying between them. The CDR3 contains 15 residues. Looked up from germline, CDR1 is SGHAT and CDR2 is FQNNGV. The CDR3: CASSFLDARTDTQYF. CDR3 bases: TGTGCCAGCAGCTTTCTGGACGCCAGGACTGATACGCAGTATTTT.

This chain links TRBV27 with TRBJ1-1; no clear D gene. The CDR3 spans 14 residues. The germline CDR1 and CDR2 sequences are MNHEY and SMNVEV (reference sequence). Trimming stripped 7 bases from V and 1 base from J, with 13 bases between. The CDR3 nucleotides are TGTGCCAGCAACTTTGACGGATCGAACACTGAAGCTTTCTTT. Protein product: CASNFDGSNTEAFF.

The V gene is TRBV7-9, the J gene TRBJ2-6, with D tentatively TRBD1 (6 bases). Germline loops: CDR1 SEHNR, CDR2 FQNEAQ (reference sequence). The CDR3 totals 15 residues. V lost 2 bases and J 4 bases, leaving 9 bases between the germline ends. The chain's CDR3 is CASSLWGPGANVLTF. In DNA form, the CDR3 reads TGTGCCAGCAGCTTATGGGGGCCCGGGGCCAACGTCCTGACTTTC. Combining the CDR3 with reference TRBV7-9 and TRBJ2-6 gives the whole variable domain DTGVSQNPRHKITKRGQNVTFRCDPISEHNRLYWYRQTLGQGPEFLTYFQNEAQLEKSRLLSDRFSAERPKGSFSTLEIQRTEQGDSAMYLCASSLWGPGANVLTFGAGSRLTVL.

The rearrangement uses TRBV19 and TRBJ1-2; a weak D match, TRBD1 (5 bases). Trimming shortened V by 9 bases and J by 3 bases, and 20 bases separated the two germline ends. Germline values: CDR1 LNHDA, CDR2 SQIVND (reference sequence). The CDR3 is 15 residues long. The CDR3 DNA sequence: TGTGCCAGCCGACTTAGGGACGGAGTAGACTATGGCTACACCTTC. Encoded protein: CASRLRDGVDYGYTF.

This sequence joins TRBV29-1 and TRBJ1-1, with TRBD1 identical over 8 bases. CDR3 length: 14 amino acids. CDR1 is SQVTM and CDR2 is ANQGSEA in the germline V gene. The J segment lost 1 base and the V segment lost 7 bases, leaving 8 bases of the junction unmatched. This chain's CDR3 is CSARGGTGNTEAFF. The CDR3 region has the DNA TGCAGCGCCAGGGGCGGGACAGGGAACACTGAAGCTTTCTTT.

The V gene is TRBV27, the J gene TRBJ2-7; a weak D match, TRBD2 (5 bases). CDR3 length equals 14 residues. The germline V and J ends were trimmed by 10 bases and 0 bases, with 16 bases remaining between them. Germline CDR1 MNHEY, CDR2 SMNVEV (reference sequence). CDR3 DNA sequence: TGTGCCACCTCCAGGAGCGGTAGCTCCTACGAGCAGTACTTC. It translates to CATSRSGSSYEQYF.

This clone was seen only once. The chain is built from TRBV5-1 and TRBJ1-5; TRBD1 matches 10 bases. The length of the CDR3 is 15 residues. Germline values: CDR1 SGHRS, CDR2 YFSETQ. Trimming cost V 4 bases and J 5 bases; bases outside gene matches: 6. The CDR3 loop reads CASSPGTGAYQPQHF. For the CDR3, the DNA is TGCGCCAGCAGCCCAGGGACAGGGGCTTATCAGCCCCAGCATTTT.

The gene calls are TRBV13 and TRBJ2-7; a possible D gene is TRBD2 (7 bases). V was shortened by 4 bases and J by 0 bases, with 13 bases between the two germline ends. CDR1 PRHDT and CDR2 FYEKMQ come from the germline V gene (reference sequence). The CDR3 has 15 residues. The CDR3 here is CASSSGGGSSYEQYF. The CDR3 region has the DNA TGTGCCAGCAGCTCCGGGGGCGGGAGCTCCTACGAGCAGTACTTC. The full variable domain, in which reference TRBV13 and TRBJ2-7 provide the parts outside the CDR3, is AAGVIQSPRHLIKEKRETATLKCYPIPRHDTVYWYQQGPGQDPQFLISFYEKMQSDKGSIPDRFSAQQFSDYHSELNMSSLELGDSALYFCASSSGGGSSYEQYFGPGTRLTVT.

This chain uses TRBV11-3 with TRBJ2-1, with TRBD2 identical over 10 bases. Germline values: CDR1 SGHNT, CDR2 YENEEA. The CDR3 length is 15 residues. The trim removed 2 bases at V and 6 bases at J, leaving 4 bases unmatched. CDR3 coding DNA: TGTGCCAGCAGCTTAACCCTAGCGGGAGCCAATGAGCAGTTCTTC. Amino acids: CASSLTLAGANEQFF.